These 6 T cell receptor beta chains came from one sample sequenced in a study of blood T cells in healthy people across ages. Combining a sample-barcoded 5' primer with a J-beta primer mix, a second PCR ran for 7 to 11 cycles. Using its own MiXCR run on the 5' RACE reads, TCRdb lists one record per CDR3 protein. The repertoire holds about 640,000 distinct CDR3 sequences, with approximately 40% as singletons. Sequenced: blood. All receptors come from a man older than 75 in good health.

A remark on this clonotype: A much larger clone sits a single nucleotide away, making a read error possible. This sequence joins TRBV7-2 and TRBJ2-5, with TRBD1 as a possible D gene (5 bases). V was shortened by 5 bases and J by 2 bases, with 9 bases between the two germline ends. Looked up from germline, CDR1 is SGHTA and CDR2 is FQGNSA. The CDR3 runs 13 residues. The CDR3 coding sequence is TGTACCAGCAGCCCGGACATTCAAGAGACCCAGTACTTC. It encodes CTSSPDIQETQYF.

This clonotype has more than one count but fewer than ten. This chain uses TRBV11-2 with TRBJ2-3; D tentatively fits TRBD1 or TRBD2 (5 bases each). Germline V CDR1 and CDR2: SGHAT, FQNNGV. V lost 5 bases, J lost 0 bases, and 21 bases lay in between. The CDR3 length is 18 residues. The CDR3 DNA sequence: TGTGCCAGCAGCCTAACCCCGATCGGGACGGATAGCACAGATACGCAGTATTTT. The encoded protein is CASSLTPIGTDSTDTQYF.

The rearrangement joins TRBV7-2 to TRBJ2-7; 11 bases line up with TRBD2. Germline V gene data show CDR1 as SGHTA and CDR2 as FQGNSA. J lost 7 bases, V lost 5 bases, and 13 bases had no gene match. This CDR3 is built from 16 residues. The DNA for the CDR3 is TGTGCCAGCAGCCTAACAGTAGCGGGGGGGCCAGGTGAGCAGTACTTC. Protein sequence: CASSLTVAGGPGEQYF. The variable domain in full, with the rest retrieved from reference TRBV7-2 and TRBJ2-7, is GAGVSQSPSNKVTEKGKDVELRCDPISGHTALYWYRQSLGQGLEFLIYFQGNSAPDKSGLPSDRFSAERTGGSVSTLTIQRTQQEDSAVYLCASSLTVAGGPGEQYFGPGTRLTVT.

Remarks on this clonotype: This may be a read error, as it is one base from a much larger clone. This chain's CDR3 is CSVEDIAGGPSEQYF. The DNA of the CDR3 is TGCAGCGTTGAAGACATAGCGGGAGGGCCGAGTGAGCAGTACTTC. The chain employs TRBV29-1 and TRBJ2-7; 11 bases align to TRBD2. This CDR3 has 15 residues. CDR1 and CDR2 from the germline V gene are SQVTM and ANQGSEA. V was clipped by 0 bases and J by 7 bases; unmatched bases: 8.

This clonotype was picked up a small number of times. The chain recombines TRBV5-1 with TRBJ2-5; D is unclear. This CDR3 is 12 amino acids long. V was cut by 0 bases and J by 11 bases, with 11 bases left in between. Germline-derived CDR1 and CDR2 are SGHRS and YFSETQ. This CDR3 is CASSLGEFEQYF. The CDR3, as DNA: TGCGCCAGCAGCTTGGGGGAATTTGAGCAGTACTTC.

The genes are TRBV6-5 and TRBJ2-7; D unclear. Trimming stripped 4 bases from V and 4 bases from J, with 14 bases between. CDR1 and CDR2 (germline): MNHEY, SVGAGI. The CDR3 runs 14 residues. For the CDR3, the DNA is TGTGCCAGCAGTTCCCGGGTGCGGCGGTACGAGCAGTACTTC. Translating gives CASSSRVRRYEQYF.